Each of the 15 T cell receptor beta chains below was sequenced from the same sample in a study of CD8+ T cells in alopecia areata. In each case, RNA was isolated and then reverse transcribed into cDNA as the sequencing template. The method was immunoSEQ multiplex PCR; TCRdb's version includes in-frame clones alone and lacks a portion of them. The profile shows 110,000 to 150,000 clones, roughly 52% of them singletons. Specified treatment: oral pan-JAK inhibitor, 5-10 mg twice daily. The specimen was CD8+ T cells sorted from blood, collected at week 4, from a patient treated with tofacitinib. These receptors all come from a human donor with alopecia areata.

Only a few counts were recorded for this clone. V gene TRBV27 combines with J gene TRBJ2-1; a possible D gene is TRBD1 (6 bases). The V end was cut by 3 bases, the J end by 2 bases, with 11 bases between. This CDR3 is built from 15 residues. CDR1 and CDR2 (germline): MNHEY, SMNVEV (reference sequence). The CDR3 DNA is TGTGCCAGCAGTTTCAGGACAGCCCCCTACAATGAGCAGTTCTTC. Protein: CASSFRTAPYNEQFF.

The rearrangement links TRBV27 to TRBJ2-7, with 10 positions matching TRBD2. Trimming took 5 bases from V and 3 from J; bases not matched to a gene: 10. Germline V lookup: CDR1 MNHEY, CDR2 SMNVEV (reference sequence). The CDR3 loop spans 16 amino acids. The CDR3 protein is CASSPSAGGLSYEQYF. DNA for the CDR3: TGTGCCAGCAGTCCGTCAGCGGGGGGGCTCAGCTACGAGCAGTACTTC.

This clone showed up just a few times. The V gene is TRBV7-9, the J gene TRBJ2-2, with TRBD2 as a possible D gene (5 bases). V was clipped by 5 bases and J by 5 bases, with 15 bases between them. The V gene's germline CDR1 is SEHNR and CDR2 FQNEAQ (reference sequence). CDR3 length equals 15 residues. The CDR3 sequence is CASSGSKGGTGELFF. For the CDR3, the DNA is TGTGCCAGCAGCGGGTCCAAAGGCGGGACCGGGGAGCTGTTTTTT.

The CDR3 loop is CSVEDPKNTEAFF. CDR3 DNA sequence: TGCAGCGTTGAAGATCCCAAGAACACTGAAGCTTTCTTT. The chain couples TRBV29-1 to TRBJ1-1; D ambiguous. Germline-derived CDR1 and CDR2 are SQVTM and ANQGSEA. CDR3 length: 13 amino acids. V lost 0 bases and J lost 1, with 6 bases in between.

V and J are TRBV25-1 and TRBJ1-1; TRBD1 aligns across 7 bases. In germline, CDR1 is MGHDK, CDR2 SYGVNS. The CDR3 sequence is 14 residues long. V was pared by 5 bases and J by 1 base, with 4 bases of the junction left unmatched. CDR3 sequence reads: CASSPRTGNTEAFF. For the CDR3, the DNA is TGTGCCAGCAGTCCCCGGACAGGGAACACTGAAGCTTTCTTT.

This rearrangement joins TRBV5-4 to TRBJ2-1; tentative D call: TRBD2 (8 bases). The germline gives CDR1 SGHNT, CDR2 YYREEE (reference sequence). V lost 4 bases and J lost 5, with 16 bases in between. The CDR3 is made up of 15 amino acids. The CDR3 reads CASSLTGTRNNEQFF. Written as DNA, the CDR3 is TGTGCCAGCAGCCTGACAGGGACTAGGAACAATGAGCAGTTCTTC.

V usage is TRBV29-1 and J usage is TRBJ1-1; no definite D call. Deletions cut 7 bases from V and 2 bases from J, with 17 bases between. CDR3 length: 14 amino acids. The germline gives CDR1 SQVTM, CDR2 ANQGSEA. CDR3 in DNA: TGCAGCGCTTCCTTCAGGACTTTAAACACTGAAGCTTTCTTT. It encodes CSASFRTLNTEAFF.

The CDR3 spells CASSLPGRRYSNQPQHF. DNA for the CDR3: TGTGCCAGCAGCCTCCCGGGACGGCGATATAGCAATCAGCCCCAGCATTTT. This chain uses TRBV9 with TRBJ1-5, with D possibly TRBD1 on 5 matching bases. V was pared by 4 bases and J by 0 bases, with 17 bases between. The CDR3 has 17 amino acids. Germline CDR1 and CDR2: SGDLS and YYNGEE.

This clone was picked up a small number of times. Other DNA sequences in this specimen translate into the identical CDR3. The chain combines TRBV11-2 with TRBJ2-7, with D unresolved. Trimming left V 1 base short and J 4 bases short, with 2 bases between. The CDR3 length is 11 residues. Germline lookup yields CDR1 SGHAT and CDR2 FQNNGV. CDR3 in amino acids: CASSLAYEQYF. The CDR3 DNA is TGTGCCAGCAGCTTAGCTTACGAGCAGTACTTC.

The table lists this clone with a few counts. The rearrangement links TRBV16 to TRBJ2-1, with D possibly matching TRBD1 (5 bases). This CDR3 is 14 amino acids long. V was clipped by 0 bases and J by 3 bases, with 6 bases between them. Germline V CDR1 and CDR2: KGHSY, FQNENV. This CDR3 reads CASSQSDSYNEQFF. CDR3 in DNA: TGTGCCAGCAGCCAATCTGACAGCTACAATGAGCAGTTCTTC.

This chain connects TRBV30 to TRBJ1-6; maybe TRBD1 (6 bases). Trimming stripped 2 bases from V and 6 bases from J, with 14 bases between. This CDR3 is 15 amino acids long. The V gene's germline CDR1 is GTSNPN and CDR2 SVGIG (reference sequence). The CDR3 spells CAWSSRGKINSPLHF. CDR3 nucleotide sequence: TGTGCCTGGAGTTCAAGGGGGAAGATTAATTCACCCCTCCACTTT.

The chain is built from TRBV5-6 and TRBJ1-1; D possibly corresponds to TRBD1 (6 bases). The germline V gene encodes CDR1 SGHDT and CDR2 YYEEEE. The CDR3 contains 15 residues. V was cut by 1 base and J by 0 bases, with 10 bases left in between. CDR3: CASSLIGGMNTEAFF. CDR3 nucleotides: TGTGCCAGCAGCTTGATCGGGGGCATGAACACTGAAGCTTTCTTT.

The DNA for the CDR3 is TGCAGCGTCACCCATCTTGGCGAGCAGTACTTC. Translation gives CSVTHLGEQYF. The rearrangement joins TRBV29-1 to TRBJ2-7; no clear D gene. The CDR3 sequence is 11 residues long. V was shortened by 6 bases and J by 6 bases, with 12 bases between the two germline ends. The germline CDR1 and CDR2 sequences are SQVTM and ANQGSEA.

V usage is TRBV13 and J usage is TRBJ2-7; D is possibly TRBD1 or TRBD2 (6 bases each). CDR1 is PRHDT and CDR2 is FYEKMQ in the germline V gene (reference sequence). Trimming stripped 2 bases from V and 4 bases from J, with 15 bases between. The CDR3 has 15 residues. Written as DNA, the CDR3 is TGTGCCAGCAGCTTAACGGGGGCCCCCACGTACGAGCAGTACTTC. Translating gives CASSLTGAPTYEQYF.

This clone was observed a handful of times. DNA of the CDR3: TGCAGCGTTGTTCTCGGGGCGAACGAGCAGTACTTC. Translation gives CSVVLGANEQYF. The chain combines TRBV29-1 with TRBJ2-7; D might be TRBD1 or TRBD2, each matching 5 bases. CDR3 length: 12 residues. Trimming cost V 4 bases and J 5 bases, with 12 bases left between them. Looked up from germline, CDR1 is SQVTM and CDR2 is ANQGSEA.